The 32 T cell receptor beta chains presented below share a single source sample, sequenced in a study of blood T cell repertoires in COVID-19. Profiling relied on immunoSEQ multiplex PCR, and the TCRdb table lists in-frame clones only, not all of them. The data show approximately 300,000 clones, 75% to 90% seen once. What was sequenced was peripheral blood. All receptors derive from a man aged 25-45 years with acute or convalescent COVID-19.

The CDR3 DNA follows: TGTGCCAGCAGTCTCGACTACCCTGCCTACAATGAGCAGTTCTTC. It yields the protein CASSLDYPAYNEQFF. J is TRBJ2-1 and V is TRBV3-1 (or the pseudogene TRBV3-2); the D gene is possibly TRBD2 (5 bases). The CDR3 length is 15 residues. V was trimmed by 6 bases and J by 2 bases, leaving 14 bases between them. Per the germline V gene, CDR1 is LGHDT and CDR2 is YNNKEL (reference sequence).

J is TRBJ2-7 and V is TRBV19, with 7 bases fitting TRBD1. This CDR3 has 13 amino acids. The V segment lost 10 bases and the J segment 2 bases; nucleotides outside the gene matches: 8. Germline V gene lookup returns CDR1 LNHDA and CDR2 SQIVND (reference sequence). The chain's CDR3 is CATKDRWAYEQYF. The DNA for the CDR3 is TGTGCCACCAAGGACAGGTGGGCCTACGAGCAGTACTTC.

The chain carries TRBV27 and TRBJ1-6, with D perhaps TRBD1 (5 bases). Germline V gives CDR1 MNHEY, CDR2 SMNVEV (reference sequence). The CDR3 covers 14 residues. Between the trimmed V and J ends, which lost 2 bases and 9 bases, there was a span of 11 bases. CDR3 sequence: CASSLPGGGSPLHF. CDR3 nucleotide sequence: TGTGCCAGCAGTTTACCCGGGGGGGGTTCACCCCTCCACTTT.

The chain employs TRBV5-1 and TRBJ2-1; weak D call: TRBD1 (6 bases). Germline CDR1 and CDR2: SGHRS and YFSETQ. V was shortened by 4 bases and J by 3 bases, with 23 bases between the two germline ends. This CDR3 region has 18 residues. The CDR3 nucleotides read TGCGCCAGCAGCCCTGGGACCGGGACAATTTGGGGCTACAATGAGCAGTTCTTC. The encoded protein is CASSPGTGTIWGYNEQFF.

This rearrangement joins TRBV7-3 to TRBJ1-1, with unresolved D. Germline V gene data show CDR1 as SGHTA and CDR2 as FQGTGA. V shed 3 bases and J shed 9 bases, with 14 bases lying between them. The CDR3 is 13 residues long. The CDR3 loop is CASSLAGEFKAFF. CDR3 bases: TGTGCCAGCAGCTTGGCCGGGGAGTTTAAAGCTTTCTTT. The complete variable domain, with remaining parts taken from reference TRBV7-3 and TRBJ1-1, reads GAGVSQTPSNKVTEKGKYVELRCDPISGHTALYWYRQSLGQGPEFLIYFQGTGAADDSGLPNDRFFAVRPEGSVSTLKIQRTERGDSAVYLCASSLAGEFKAFFGQGTRLTVV.

The chain couples TRBV7-9 to TRBJ1-1; 9 nucleotides line up with TRBD1. V lost 5 bases and J lost 1; bases outside the gene matches: 8. This CDR3 contains 16 residues. Germline V gives CDR1 SEHNR, CDR2 FQNEAQ (reference sequence). CDR3 sequence (DNA): TGTGCCAGCAGCCGTCCCGGGACAGGGACGAACACTGAAGCTTTCTTT. Translating it yields CASSRPGTGTNTEAFF.

The rearrangement links TRBV19 to TRBJ2-3; 10 nucleotides agree with TRBD1. V gave up 6 bases and J gave up 1 base; unmatched junction bases: 1. Germline CDR1 LNHDA, CDR2 SQIVND (reference sequence). CDR3 length: 14 amino acids. CDR3 coding DNA: TGTGCCAGTAGAGGGACAGGGGGCACAGATACGCAGTATTTT. This encodes CASRGTGGTDTQYF.

V gene TRBV28 combines with J gene TRBJ1-2, with D possibly being TRBD1 (5 bases). Germline loops: CDR1 MDHEN, CDR2 SYDVKM. This CDR3 spans 14 amino acids. V shed 5 bases and J shed 1 base, with 11 bases lying between them. For the CDR3, the DNA is TGTGCCAGCAGTCTAAAGACAGTTAACTATGGCTACACCTTC. It encodes CASSLKTVNYGYTF.

The chain joins TRBV7-8 to TRBJ2-1; TRBD2 is a possible D gene (7 bases). Trimming pared 1 base from V and 9 bases from J, leaving 13 bases between. This CDR3 has 14 residues. Germline lookup yields CDR1 SGHVS and CDR2 FQNEAQ. Here the CDR3 DNA reads TGTGCCAGCAGCTTAGGAAAGGGGGGGATTGAGCAGTTCTTC. It yields the protein CASSLGKGGIEQFF.

Only a few counts were recorded for this clone. The gene calls are TRBV3-1 (or the pseudogene TRBV3-2) and TRBJ2-5; 7 bases fit TRBD1. This CDR3 comprises 13 residues. Trimming cost V 4 bases and J 5 bases; bases outside gene matches: 4. The germline gives CDR1 LGHDT, CDR2 YNNKEL (reference sequence). DNA for the CDR3: TGTGCCAGCAGCCGACAGGGTTTCGAGACCCAGTACTTC. Residues: CASSRQGFETQYF.

The chain employs TRBV5-1 and TRBJ1-2; TRBD1 aligns across 7 bases. CDR1 is SGHRS and CDR2 is YFSETQ in the germline V gene. This CDR3 spans 14 amino acids. After removal of 1 base from V and 2 bases from J, the junction contained 2 bases not matched to a gene. In nucleotides, the CDR3 is TGCGCCAGCAGCTTGTGGACAGGAAACTATGGCTACACCTTC. It translates to CASSLWTGNYGYTF.

J is TRBJ2-1 and V is TRBV28; tentatively, D is TRBD2 (5 bases). This CDR3 has 16 residues. The V gene lost 8 bases and the J gene lost 8 bases, with 25 bases spanning the gap. Germline CDR1 and CDR2: MDHEN and SYDVKM. The CDR3 nucleotides are TGTGCCAGCGCCGGGGAGAGCGGATCGTTTGTCTATGAGCAGTTCTTC. This gives the protein CASAGESGSFVYEQFF.

The CDR3 coding sequence is TGTGCCAGCAGCTTCCGGGACAGGGCCTGGGGCTACACCTTC. Translating it yields CASSFRDRAWGYTF. The chain uses TRBV5-4 and TRBJ1-2; 9 bases align to TRBD1. The CDR3 consists of 14 residues. The V gene end was trimmed by 2 bases and the J gene end by 8 bases; junction bases not matched to a gene: 7. Germline assignment: CDR1 SGHNT and CDR2 YYREEE (reference sequence).

The chain is built from TRBV5-1 and TRBJ1-4; 7 bases line up with TRBD1. Trimming removed 3 bases from V and 4 bases from J; junction bases left unmatched: 3. CDR3 size: 14 residues. CDR1 is SGHRS, CDR2 YFSETQ, per germline. CDR3 DNA sequence: TGCGCCAGCAGCTCGGGACAGCGTAATGAAAAACTGTTTTTT. This gives the protein CASSSGQRNEKLFF.

The chain uses TRBV7-8 and TRBJ1-5, with 7 bases fitting TRBD1. With 5 bases clipped from V and 3 bases from J, the junction kept 7 bases outside the gene matches. Germline assignment: CDR1 SGHVS and CDR2 FQNEAQ. This CDR3 region has 15 residues. The CDR3 DNA is TGTGCCAGCAGCCTGGACAGGAGCCACAATCAGCCCCAGCATTTT. Translation gives CASSLDRSHNQPQHF.

This clone was detected only a few times. The same CDR3 arises from other DNA sequences in this sample as well. The rearrangement uses TRBV28 and TRBJ2-2; possible D gene TRBD2, 6 bases. CDR3 size: 14 residues. V lost 5 bases to trimming and J lost 1 base, with 8 bases between them. The V gene's germline CDR1 is MDHEN and CDR2 SYDVKM. CDR3 in DNA: TGTGCCAGCAGTCTCGGGGGGAACACCGGGGAGCTGTTTTTT. As protein: CASSLGGNTGELFF.

The chain combines TRBV28 with TRBJ1-2; 8 bases map to TRBD1. Unmatched junction bases numbered 18, after V lost 1 base and J lost 8 bases. In germline, CDR1 is MDHEN, CDR2 SYDVKM. The CDR3 covers 18 residues. This CDR3 is CASSLLYGRGQGPPGYTF. CDR3 in DNA: TGTGCCAGCAGTTTATTGTATGGCCGTGGACAGGGACCGCCCGGCTACACCTTC.

Turning to this clone: Its ends do not fully match the called genes, so a read error is possible. The chain is built from TRBV19 and TRBJ2-3; 7 bases are shared with TRBD1. The CDR3 contains 15 residues. Per germline, CDR1 LNHDA and CDR2 SQIVND (reference sequence). The CDR3 region is CASSVDRVRTDTQYF. DNA for the CDR3: TGTGCCAGTAGTGTAGACAGGGTTCGCACAGATACGCAGTATTTT.

CDR3 in DNA: TGTGCCAAACACAGGGGGCAGTACTTC. It specifies CAKHRGQYF. This chain uses TRBV9 with TRBJ2-7; 7 bases fit TRBD1. Germline CDR1 and CDR2: SGDLS and YYNGEE. The CDR3 is made up of 9 amino acids. Trimming at V came to 9 bases and at J to 9 bases, leaving 3 bases not matched to a gene.

This chain links TRBV5-1 with TRBJ2-7; 9 positions agree with TRBD1. Germline V lookup: CDR1 SGHRS, CDR2 YFSETQ. The ends lost 3 bases at V and 4 bases at J; junction bases unmatched: 11. This CDR3 spans 16 amino acids. The CDR3 region is CASSWTRTGERYEQYF. The CDR3 DNA follows: TGCGCCAGCAGCTGGACCCGGACAGGGGAAAGATACGAGCAGTACTTC.

The chain recombines TRBV19 with TRBJ2-1, with a tentative D call TRBD2 (6 bases). The V end was cut by 9 bases, the J end by 3 bases, with 12 bases between. CDR3 length equals 13 residues. The germline V gene has CDR1 LNHDA and CDR2 SQIVND (reference sequence). CDR3 nucleotides: TGTGCCAGAACGGGGGTTTTCTACAATGAGCAGTTCTTC. Its translation is CARTGVFYNEQFF.

This clone was recorded only once. This chain's CDR3 is CASSNLPGAYEQYF. The CDR3 DNA follows: TGTGCCAGCAGCAACCTCCCAGGGGCCTACGAGCAGTACTTC. This chain links TRBV27 with TRBJ2-7, with TRBD1 as a possible D gene (6 bases). Between the trimmed V and J ends, which lost 6 bases and 2 bases, there was a span of 14 bases. Germline V gene lookup returns CDR1 MNHEY and CDR2 SMNVEV (reference sequence). This CDR3 is 14 amino acids long.

This sequence joins TRBV28 and TRBJ2-1, with TRBD1 matching 7 bases. After removal of 6 bases from V and 6 bases from J, the junction contained 5 bases not matched to a gene. The CDR3 is 13 amino acids. The germline CDR1 and CDR2 sequences are MDHEN and SYDVKM. CDR3 bases: TGTGCCAGCAGCCTAGGACAGGTCAATGAGCAGTTCTTC. Its protein is CASSLGQVNEQFF. Supplemented by reference TRBV28 and TRBJ2-1, the full variable domain reads DVKVTQSSRYLVKRTGEKVFLECVQDMDHENMFWYRQDPGLGLRLIYFSYDVKMKEKGDIPEGYSVSREKKERFSLILESASTNQTSMYLCASSLGQVNEQFFGPGTRLTVL.

CDR3 sequence (DNA): TGTGCCAGTAATGGGCAGGTCTCCTACAATGAGCAGTTCTTC. Its translation is CASNGQVSYNEQFF. The V and J genes are TRBV19 and TRBJ2-1; no clear D gene. The CDR3 covers 14 residues. The V end lost 7 bases, the J end lost 0 bases, and 10 bases lay between the germline ends. Germline V gene sequence: CDR1 LNHDA, CDR2 SQIVND (reference sequence).

V gene TRBV7-9 combines with J gene TRBJ2-1; D might be TRBD2 (5 bases). The CDR3 contains 15 residues. V dropped 5 bases and J dropped 0 bases, with 11 bases sitting between them. CDR1 and CDR2 from the germline V gene are SEHNR and FQNEAQ (reference sequence). CDR3 nucleotide sequence: TGTGCCAGCAGCGGAAGCGGAAGCTCCTACAATGAGCAGTTCTTC. This sequence encodes CASSGSGSSYNEQFF.

The V gene is TRBV5-1, the J gene TRBJ2-3; D is undetermined. The V gene's germline CDR1 is SGHRS and CDR2 YFSETQ. Deletions cut 3 bases from V and 2 bases from J, with 10 bases between. CDR3 size: 14 residues. CDR3 DNA: TGCGCCAGCAGCTCCGGAGAGATCACAGATACGCAGTATTTT. It specifies CASSSGEITDTQYF.

This clone has a single count. V gene TRBV5-6 combines with J gene TRBJ2-4, with 9 bases matching TRBD1. Germline CDR1 and CDR2: SGHDT and YYEEEE. The V gene end was trimmed by 4 bases and the J gene end by 6 bases; junction bases not matched to a gene: 11. The length of the CDR3 is 16 residues. CDR3 sequence: CASSTTGQGLRNIQYF. CDR3 nucleotide sequence: TGTGCCAGCAGCACTACTGGACAGGGGCTAAGAAACATTCAGTACTTC.

V is TRBV5-1 and J is TRBJ2-7; TRBD1 aligns across 8 bases. This CDR3 comprises 15 residues. V lost 4 bases and J lost 3; bases outside the gene matches: 9. Germline values: CDR1 SGHRS, CDR2 YFSETQ. In DNA, the CDR3 is TGCGCCAGCAGCCAAATCGGACAGGGAGGCTACGAGCAGTACTTC. Translation gives CASSQIGQGGYEQYF. Drawing the rest from reference TRBV5-1 and TRBJ2-7, the complete variable domain is KAGVTQTPRYLIKTRGQQVTLSCSPISGHRSVSWYQQTPGQGLQFLFEYFSETQRNKGNFPGRFSGRQFSNSRSEMNVSTLELGDSALYLCASSQIGQGGYEQYFGPGTRLTVT.

In the case of this clone: At the DNA level, this CDR3 is encoded by other sequences in the same sample as well. The genes are TRBV28 and TRBJ2-6, with D tentatively TRBD2 (6 bases). The CDR3 covers 14 residues. With 6 bases removed from V and 4 bases from J, the gap between germline ends came to 10 bases. The germline CDR1 and CDR2 sequences are MDHEN and SYDVKM. CDR3 coding DNA: TGTGCCAGCAGGGAGGGATCCGGGGCCAACGTCCTGACTTTC. Its translation: CASREGSGANVLTF. Complete variable domain (other parts from reference TRBV28 and TRBJ2-6): DVKVTQSSRYLVKRTGEKVFLECVQDMDHENMFWYRQDPGLGLRLIYFSYDVKMKEKGDIPEGYSVSREKKERFSLILESASTNQTSMYLCASREGSGANVLTFGAGSRLTVL.

The chain employs TRBV10-3 and TRBJ1-5; D unresolved. The CDR3 covers 14 residues. Trimming cost V 3 bases and J 0 bases, with 6 bases left between them. Per germline, CDR1 ENHRY and CDR2 SYGVKD. CDR3 nucleotides: TGTGCCATCAGTGACAGAAATAGCAATCAGCCCCAGCATTTT. This encodes CAISDRNSNQPQHF.

The gene calls are TRBV6-1 and TRBJ1-2; perhaps TRBD1 as D (5 bases). Trimming shortened V by 3 bases and J by 4 bases, and 12 bases separated the two germline ends. Looked up from germline, CDR1 is MNHNS and CDR2 is SASEGT. The CDR3 covers 14 residues. The CDR3 spells CASSETRQSYGYTF. The CDR3 DNA sequence: TGTGCCAGCAGTGAGACCCGACAGAGCTATGGCTACACCTTC.

This chain links TRBV28 with TRBJ1-2; D not resolved. In germline, CDR1 is MDHEN, CDR2 SYDVKM. The CDR3 contains 12 residues. The germline V and J ends were trimmed by 8 bases and 2 bases, with 9 bases remaining between them. The CDR3 here is CASREGNYGYTF. The CDR3 coding sequence is TGTGCCAGCCGGGAAGGGAACTATGGCTACACCTTC.